The T cell receptor (beta chain) under discussion was sequenced for a study of blood T cell repertoires in COVID-19. The overall study: T cells, B-cell-depleted T cells, or PBMCs supplied cDNA or gDNA.

Enrolled during active infection, Seattle patients were then followed longitudinally. Looked up from germline, CDR1 is LNHDA and CDR2 is SQIVND (reference sequence). V shed 3 bases and J shed 0 bases, with 12 bases lying between them. This CDR3 is built from 16 residues. In the authors' methods: Scientists estimated how many nucleated cells there were by amplifying reference gene primers. The method was immunoSEQ multiplex PCR; TCRdb's version includes in-frame clones alone and lacks a portion of them. The V and J calls and clone size come from that table; D and trimming were worked out from the DNA. The sample includes about 120,000 clones, around 85% of them seen just once.

The specimen sequenced was peripheral blood. The clonotype comes from a woman aged 55-75 years with COVID-19, enrolled during active disease. J is TRBJ1-5 and V is TRBV19; D might be TRBD1 (6 bases). In nucleotides, the CDR3 is TGTGCCAGTAGTATTTCAGGGGACTATAGCAATCAGCCCCAGCATTTT. Protein: CASSISGDYSNQPQHF.